Sequencing of this T cell receptor (beta chain) was carried out in a study of T cell responses to AZD1222 COVID-19 vaccine. Study results and caveats: Clonal diversity may have been underestimated, and the donors were mostly white British, with more females than males.

Germline loops: CDR1 SGHTA, CDR2 FQGNSA. V was clipped by 1 base and J by 7 bases, with 11 bases between them. The CDR3 has 14 amino acids. Here immunoSEQ multiplex PCR was the method, and the copy in TCRdb shows in-frame clones only, minus some. The sample has about 140,000 clones; under 95% are singletons. Concerning this clone: Its specificity is not known.

The chain links TRBV7-2 to TRBJ1-5; D ambiguous. Sequencing used peripheral blood, obtained on day 0 of AZD1222 vaccination. The receptor was isolated from an adult in good health. The CDR3 region has the DNA TGTGCCAGCAGCTTAGGATCCGGGCGGCAGCCCCAGCATTTT. Protein: CASSLGSGRQPQHF.